The 27 T cell receptor beta chains below all came from one sample that was sequenced in a study of immune heterogeneity within non-small cell lung tumors. Bulk tumor genomic DNA (around 600 ng per sample) served as template. In surgery, several biopsies were collected from each primary tumor at widely spaced sites. Those enrolled were patients newly diagnosed with untreated non-small cell lung cancer and undergoing curative surgery. With 32 V and 13 J primers, multiplex PCR amplified the TCR beta CDR3. Each CDR3 protein is one row after TCRdb ran MiXCR on the multiplex PCR reads. The table shows about 15,000 distinct CDR3 sequences, with about 31% occurring only once. Sequencing input: lung tumor tissue. The receptors derive from a woman aged 45-65 years with non-small cell lung cancer.

The chain employs TRBV10-2 and TRBJ1-4; weak D call: TRBD1 (5 bases). The CDR3 extends over 12 amino acids. Trimming took off 11 bases at V and 2 bases at J, with 9 bases between the two ends. Per the germline V gene, CDR1 is WSHSY and CDR2 is SAAADI. The CDR3 region is CAAGGTNEKLFF. The CDR3 nucleotides are TGCGCCGCTGGGGGGACTAATGAAAAACTGTTTTTT.

The V gene is TRBV7-9, the J gene TRBJ1-4; the D is unclear. Deletions cut 2 bases from V and 5 bases from J, with 18 bases between. The V gene's germline CDR1 is SEHNR and CDR2 FQNEAQ (reference sequence). This CDR3 contains 17 residues. CDR3 bases: TGTGCCAGCAGCTTATCCTTTTCCGGCGGCCCGAATGAAAAACTGTTTTTT. Amino acid sequence: CASSLSFSGGPNEKLFF.

Relative to its sample, this clonotype is medium-sized. V is TRBV15 and J is TRBJ2-7, with 8 bases that match TRBD1. The V and J ends lost 0 bases and 1 base, in that order; junction bases with no gene match: 8. The CDR3 is 17 amino acids. Germline CDR1 is LNHNV and CDR2 is YYDKDF (reference sequence). In nucleotides, the CDR3 is TGTGCCACCAGCAGAGATCCCCACGGGACAGGATCCTACGAGCAGTACTTC. It is translated as CATSRDPHGTGSYEQYF.

This clonotype qualifies as medium-sized. The chain carries TRBV6-1 and TRBJ2-5, with TRBD1 matching over 8 bases. The CDR3 contains 16 residues. From germline, CDR1 is MNHNS and CDR2 SASEGT. V was pared by 2 bases and J by 1 base, with 6 bases of the junction left unmatched. CDR3 loop: CASSEFITGGQETQYF. The CDR3 DNA is TGTGCCAGCAGTGAATTCATCACAGGGGGCCAAGAGACCCAGTACTTC.

The chain combines TRBV30 with TRBJ1-6; tentatively, D is TRBD1 (6 bases). Germline V CDR1 and CDR2: GTSNPN, SVGIG (reference sequence). Between the trimmed V and J ends, which lost 7 bases and 15 bases, there was a span of 25 bases. The length of the CDR3 is 14 residues. CDR3 region: CAYRDEDRGILLHF. DNA for the CDR3: TGTGCCTACCGCGATGAGGACAGAGGTATACTCCTCCACTTT.

This clonotype was seen a few times. The chain carries TRBV18 and TRBJ2-6, with D perhaps matching TRBD2 (5 bases). The CDR3 sequence is 16 residues long. With 5 bases removed from V and 0 bases from J, the gap between germline ends came to 11 bases. In germline, CDR1 is KGHSH, CDR2 LQKENI. CDR3 nucleotides: TGTGCCAGCTCATTTGGGAGATCCTCTGGGGCCAACGTCCTGACTTTC. Protein: CASSFGRSSGANVLTF.

Regarding this clonotype: This may be a read error, as it is one base from a much larger clone. The chain is built from TRBV5-1 and TRBJ2-5; 7 bases are shared with TRBD2. The ends lost 6 bases at V and 2 bases at J; junction bases unmatched: 10. In germline, CDR1 is SGHRS, CDR2 YFSETQ. CDR3 length equals 15 residues. The CDR3: CASIGISGAQETQYF. CDR3 bases: TGCGCCAGCATCGGGATAAGCGGGGCACAAGAGACCCAGTACTTC.

This clonotype was seen at least ten times. V is TRBV2 and J is TRBJ1-1; no firm D call. V was clipped by 4 bases and J by 11 bases, with 17 bases between them. The CDR3 contains 13 residues. Germline V lookup: CDR1 SNHLY, CDR2 FYNNEI. CDR3 sequence: CASSAVGSVRAFF. CDR3 nucleotide sequence: TGTGCCAGCAGTGCGGTCGGCAGCGTGCGGGCTTTCTTT.

This clonotype has ten or more counts. The genes are TRBV13 and TRBJ1-4; no clear D gene. Trimming pared 4 bases from V and 9 bases from J, leaving 15 bases between. The CDR3 covers 14 residues. Germline-derived CDR1 and CDR2 are PRHDT and FYEKMQ (reference sequence). The CDR3 reads CASSSGVQEKKLFF. The CDR3 nucleotides read TGTGCCAGCAGCTCCGGAGTGCAGGAGAAAAAACTGTTTTTT.

By share, this clonotype ranks as medium-sized (0.01 to 0.1%). The J gene is TRBJ1-1, the V gene TRBV19; no clear D gene. Germline lookup yields CDR1 LNHDA and CDR2 SQIVND (reference sequence). Trimming left V 0 bases short and J 7 bases short, with 6 bases between. CDR3 size: 12 residues. CDR3 bases: TGTGCCAGTAGTATAGATCTGAGTGAAGCTTTCTTT. It translates to CASSIDLSEAFF.

In its sample, this clonotype was seen many times. V gene TRBV12-3 or TRBV12-4 combines with J gene TRBJ1-5; D not certain. This CDR3 is 16 amino acids long. Trimming pared 2 bases from V and 2 bases from J, leaving 13 bases between. In DNA, the CDR3 is TGTGCCAGCAGTTTAAGCCGGGCCGGGGGCAATCAGCCCCAGCATTTT. It is translated as CASSLSRAGGNQPQHF.

This rearrangement joins TRBV28 to TRBJ2-7; TRBD2 aligns across 7 bases. V was pared by 4 bases and J by 3 bases, with 9 bases of the junction left unmatched. Germline V CDR1 and CDR2: MDHEN, SYDVKM. The CDR3 spans 15 residues. In DNA form, the CDR3 reads TGTGCCAGCAGTTCCTTCATCTGGGGGGGCTACGAGCAGTACTTC. Translation: CASSSFIWGGYEQYF.

This clonotype occurred many times. J is TRBJ1-6 and V is TRBV12-3 or TRBV12-4; 7 nucleotides match TRBD1. V lost 7 bases and J lost 10; bases outside the gene matches: 13. The CDR3 contains 15 residues. The CDR3 region has the DNA TGTGCCAGCACTCTCGGGACAGCCGGCAGGTCACCCCTCCACTTT. This translates into CASTLGTAGRSPLHF.

Note on this clonotype: A clone one base away is much larger, so this may be a read error. This sequence joins TRBV7-3 and TRBJ1-1; TRBD1 is a possible D gene (5 bases). The V gene's germline CDR1 is SGHTA and CDR2 FQGTGA. Deletions cut 1 base from V and 6 bases from J, with 12 bases between. This CDR3 comprises 14 residues. CDR3 bases: TGTGCCAGCAGCTTAAACAGTGGGACTTCTGAAGCTTTCTTT. Amino acid sequence: CASSLNSGTSEAFF.

There are many counts of this clonotype. V usage is TRBV12-3 or TRBV12-4 and J usage is TRBJ2-1; a possible D gene is TRBD1 (5 bases). The CDR3 totals 13 residues. The V and J ends lost 3 bases and 4 bases respectively, with 7 bases between them. CDR3 residues: CASSFRVYNEQFF. The CDR3 DNA reads as TGTGCCAGCAGTTTCAGGGTTTACAATGAGCAGTTCTTC.

This clonotype was seen many times. The rearrangement joins TRBV11-1 to TRBJ1-5; no clear D gene. Germline V lookup: CDR1 SGHAT, CDR2 FQDESV (reference sequence). The germline V and J ends were trimmed by 3 bases and 3 bases, with 6 bases remaining between them. This CDR3 spans 13 amino acids. The CDR3 nucleotides read TGTGCCAGCAGCTTCGGGAACAATCAGCCCCAGCATTTT. Residues: CASSFGNNQPQHF.

A single count supports this clonotype. A much larger clone differs from this one at a single base, so this may be a read error. J is TRBJ2-5 and V is TRBV7-9, with 10 bases lining up with TRBD2. The CDR3 loop spans 17 amino acids. The germline V gene encodes CDR1 SEHNR and CDR2 FQNEAQ (reference sequence). Here the CDR3 reads CATSFGSAGGYQETQYF. In nucleotides, the CDR3 is TGTGCCACCAGCTTCGGATCAGCGGGGGGGTACCAAGAGACCCAGTACTTC. Combining the CDR3 with reference TRBV7-9 and TRBJ2-5 gives the whole variable domain DTGVSQNPRHKITKRGQNVTFRCDPISEHNRLYWYRQTLGQGPEFLTYFQNEAQLEKSRLLSDRFSAERPKGSFSTLEIQRTEQGDSAMYLCATSFGSAGGYQETQYFGPGTRLLVL.

This clonotype has a count of ten or more. J is TRBJ1-5 and V is TRBV19; 8 nucleotides line up with TRBD1. This CDR3 has 16 residues. CDR1 and CDR2 from the germline V gene are LNHDA and SQIVND (reference sequence). The J segment lost 4 bases and the V segment lost 7 bases, leaving 12 bases of the junction unmatched. Here the CDR3 reads CASTSDRADSNQPQHF. In nucleotides, the CDR3 is TGTGCCAGTACATCGGACAGGGCGGATAGTAATCAGCCCCAGCATTTT.

The sample holds a few counts of this clonotype. J is TRBJ2-5 and V is TRBV30; 7 bases line up with TRBD2. Germline V gene sequence: CDR1 GTSNPN, CDR2 SVGIG (reference sequence). The CDR3 consists of 13 residues. V gave up 3 bases and J gave up 3 bases; unmatched junction bases: 4. In DNA, the CDR3 is TGTGCCTGGAGAAGCGGGAAGAAAGAGACCCAGTACTTC. Its translation: CAWRSGKKETQYF. Full variable domain (missing parts from reference TRBV30 and TRBJ2-5): SQTIHQWPATLVQPVGSPLSLECTVEGTSNPNLYWYRQAAGRGLQLLFYSVGIGQISSEVPQNLSASRPQDRQFILSSKKLLLSDSGFYLCAWRSGKKETQYFGPGTRLLVL.

In its sample, this clonotype was seen a few times. The J gene is TRBJ2-5, the V gene TRBV3-1; D is perhaps TRBD2 (6 bases). V shed 4 bases and J shed 3 bases, with 12 bases lying between them. This CDR3 region has 14 residues. The germline V gene has CDR1 LGHDT and CDR2 YNNKEL (reference sequence). DNA of the CDR3: TGTGCCAGCAGCCCCGGAGGGGCTAAAGAGACCCAGTACTTC. Its translation: CASSPGGAKETQYF.

This clonotype has more than one count but fewer than ten. The chain couples TRBV28 to TRBJ2-7; 8 bases agree with TRBD1. V lost 5 bases and J lost 5; bases outside the gene matches: 8. The CDR3 loop spans 14 amino acids. From germline, CDR1 is MDHEN and CDR2 SYDVKM. CDR3 residues: CASSLGQVYNEQYF. CDR3 bases: TGTGCCAGCAGTCTGGGACAGGTTTACAACGAGCAGTACTTC.

The rearrangement links TRBV30 to TRBJ1-1; D unresolved. Trimming cost V 3 bases and J 6 bases, with 8 bases left between them. Germline V gene sequence: CDR1 GTSNPN, CDR2 SVGIG (reference sequence). The CDR3 runs to 11 residues. This CDR3 reads CAWSFGAEAFF. The DNA of the CDR3 is TGTGCCTGGAGCTTCGGGGCTGAAGCTTTCTTT.

With respect to this clonotype: The junction differs from germline at one of its ends, possibly a read error. This chain uses TRBV5-1 with TRBJ2-1, with 7 bases that match TRBD2. This CDR3 has 14 amino acids. Germline V gives CDR1 SGHRS, CDR2 YFSETQ. The CDR3 nucleotides read TGCTCCAGCAGACGTGGGACTACCGACAATGAGCAGTTCTTC. This sequence encodes CSSRRGTTDNEQFF.

The chain carries TRBV5-1 and TRBJ2-1; D call uncertain. Trimming pared 9 bases from V and 6 bases from J, leaving 16 bases between. Germline V gives CDR1 SGHRS, CDR2 YFSETQ. The CDR3 sequence is 13 residues long. DNA of the CDR3: TGCGCCAACATGGCTCAGCTAGGCAATGAGCAGTTCTTC. This gives the protein CANMAQLGNEQFF.

This clonotype is judged medium-sized. This chain uses TRBV2 with TRBJ2-7; 8 bases are a match to TRBD2. This CDR3 has 13 amino acids. Trimming cost V 9 bases and J 1 base; bases outside gene matches: 5. Germline CDR1 and CDR2: SNHLY and FYNNEI. CDR3 sequence reads: CASRTSSSYEQYF. CDR3 nucleotide sequence: TGTGCCAGTCGGACTAGCTCTTCCTACGAGCAGTACTTC.

Concerning this clonotype itself: A much larger clone differs by one base, so this may be a read error. The chain recombines TRBV28 with TRBJ1-2; TRBD1 is a possible D gene (5 bases). CDR3 length: 12 residues. Germline-derived CDR1 and CDR2 are MDHEN and SYDVKM. The CDR3 protein is CASSLGEYVYTF. The DNA for the CDR3 is TGTGCCAGCAGTTTGGGGGAGTATGTCTACACCTTC.

The genes are TRBV28 and TRBJ1-6, with D possibly being TRBD1 (6 bases). The germline CDR1 and CDR2 sequences are MDHEN and SYDVKM. The CDR3 is 17 amino acids. Trimming removed 5 bases from V and 0 bases from J, with 14 bases in between. Written as DNA, the CDR3 is TGTGCCAGCAGTCCCACCAGGGGAAGCTCCTATAATTCACCCCTCCACTTT. This translates into CASSPTRGSSYNSPLHF.